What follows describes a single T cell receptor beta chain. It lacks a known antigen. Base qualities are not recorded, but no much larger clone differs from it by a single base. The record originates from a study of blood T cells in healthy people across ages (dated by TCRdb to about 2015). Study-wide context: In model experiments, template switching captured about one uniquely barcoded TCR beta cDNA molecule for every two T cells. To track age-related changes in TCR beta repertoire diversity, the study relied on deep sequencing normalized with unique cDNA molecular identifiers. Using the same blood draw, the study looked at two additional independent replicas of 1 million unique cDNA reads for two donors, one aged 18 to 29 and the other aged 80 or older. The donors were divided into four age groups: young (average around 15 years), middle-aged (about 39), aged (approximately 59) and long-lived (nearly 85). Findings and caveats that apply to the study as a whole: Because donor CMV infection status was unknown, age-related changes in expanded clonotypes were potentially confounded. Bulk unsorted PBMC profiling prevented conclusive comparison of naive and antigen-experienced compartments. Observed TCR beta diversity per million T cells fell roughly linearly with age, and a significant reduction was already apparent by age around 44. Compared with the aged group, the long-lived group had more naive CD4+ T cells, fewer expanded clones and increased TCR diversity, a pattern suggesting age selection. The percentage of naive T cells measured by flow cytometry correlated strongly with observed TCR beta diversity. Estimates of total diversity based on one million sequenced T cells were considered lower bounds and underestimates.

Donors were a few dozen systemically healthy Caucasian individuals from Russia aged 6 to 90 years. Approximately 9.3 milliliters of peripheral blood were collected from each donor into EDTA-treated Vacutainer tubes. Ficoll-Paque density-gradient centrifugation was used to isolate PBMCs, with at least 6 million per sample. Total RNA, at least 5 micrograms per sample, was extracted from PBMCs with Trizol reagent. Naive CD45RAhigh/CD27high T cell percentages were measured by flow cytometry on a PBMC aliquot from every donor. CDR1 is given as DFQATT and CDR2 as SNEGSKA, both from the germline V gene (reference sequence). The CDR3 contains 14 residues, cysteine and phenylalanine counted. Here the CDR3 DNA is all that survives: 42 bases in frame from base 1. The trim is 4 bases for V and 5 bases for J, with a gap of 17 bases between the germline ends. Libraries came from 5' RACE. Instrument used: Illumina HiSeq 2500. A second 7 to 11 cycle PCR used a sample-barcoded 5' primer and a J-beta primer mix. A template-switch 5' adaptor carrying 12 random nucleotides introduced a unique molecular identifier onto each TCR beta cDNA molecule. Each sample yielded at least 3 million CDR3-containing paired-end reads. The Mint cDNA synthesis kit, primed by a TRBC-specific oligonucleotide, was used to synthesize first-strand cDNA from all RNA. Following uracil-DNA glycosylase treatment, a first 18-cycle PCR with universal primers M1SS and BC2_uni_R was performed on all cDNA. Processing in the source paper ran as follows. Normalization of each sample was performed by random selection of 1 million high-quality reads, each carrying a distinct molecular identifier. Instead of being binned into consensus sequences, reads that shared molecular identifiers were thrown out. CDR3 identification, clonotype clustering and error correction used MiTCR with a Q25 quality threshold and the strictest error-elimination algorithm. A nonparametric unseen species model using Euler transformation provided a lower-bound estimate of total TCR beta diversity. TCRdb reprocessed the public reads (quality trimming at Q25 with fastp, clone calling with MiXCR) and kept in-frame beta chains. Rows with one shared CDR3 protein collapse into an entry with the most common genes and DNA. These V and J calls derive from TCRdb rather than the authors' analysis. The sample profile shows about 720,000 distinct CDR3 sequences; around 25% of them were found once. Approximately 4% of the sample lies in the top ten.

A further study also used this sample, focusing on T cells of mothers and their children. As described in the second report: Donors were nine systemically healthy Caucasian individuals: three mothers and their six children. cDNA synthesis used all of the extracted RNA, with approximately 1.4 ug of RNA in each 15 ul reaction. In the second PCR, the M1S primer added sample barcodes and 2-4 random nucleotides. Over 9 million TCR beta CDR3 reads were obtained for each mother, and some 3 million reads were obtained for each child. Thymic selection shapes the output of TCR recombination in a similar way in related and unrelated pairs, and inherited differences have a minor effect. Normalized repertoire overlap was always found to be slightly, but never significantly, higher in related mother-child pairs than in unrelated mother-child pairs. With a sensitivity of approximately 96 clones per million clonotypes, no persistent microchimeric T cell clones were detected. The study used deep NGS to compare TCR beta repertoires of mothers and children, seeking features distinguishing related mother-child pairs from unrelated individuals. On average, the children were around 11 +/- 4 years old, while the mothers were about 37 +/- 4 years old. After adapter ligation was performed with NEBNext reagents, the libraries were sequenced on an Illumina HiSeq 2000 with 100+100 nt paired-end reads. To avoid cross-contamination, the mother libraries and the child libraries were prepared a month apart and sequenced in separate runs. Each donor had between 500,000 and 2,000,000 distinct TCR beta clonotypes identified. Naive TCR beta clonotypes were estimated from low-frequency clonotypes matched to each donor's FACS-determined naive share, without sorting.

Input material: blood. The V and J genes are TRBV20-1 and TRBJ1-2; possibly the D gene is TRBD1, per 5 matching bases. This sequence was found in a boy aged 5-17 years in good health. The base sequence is TGCAGTGCTATCAGGGAGGACTTGGGGTATGGCTACACCTTC. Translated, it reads CSAIREDLGYGYTF.